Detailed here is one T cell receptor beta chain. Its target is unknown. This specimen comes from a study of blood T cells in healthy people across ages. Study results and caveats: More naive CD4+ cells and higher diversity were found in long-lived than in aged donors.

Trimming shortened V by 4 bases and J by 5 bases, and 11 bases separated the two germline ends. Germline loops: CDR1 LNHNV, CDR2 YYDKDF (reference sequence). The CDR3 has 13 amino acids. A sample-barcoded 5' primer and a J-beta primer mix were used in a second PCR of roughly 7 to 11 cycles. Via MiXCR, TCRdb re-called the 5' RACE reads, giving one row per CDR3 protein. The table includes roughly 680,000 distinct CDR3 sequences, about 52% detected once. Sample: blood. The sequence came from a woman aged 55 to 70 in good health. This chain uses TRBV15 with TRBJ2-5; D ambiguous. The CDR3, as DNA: TGTGCCACCAGCAAGCATGCTGCTGAGACCCAGTACTTC. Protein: CATSKHAAETQYF.